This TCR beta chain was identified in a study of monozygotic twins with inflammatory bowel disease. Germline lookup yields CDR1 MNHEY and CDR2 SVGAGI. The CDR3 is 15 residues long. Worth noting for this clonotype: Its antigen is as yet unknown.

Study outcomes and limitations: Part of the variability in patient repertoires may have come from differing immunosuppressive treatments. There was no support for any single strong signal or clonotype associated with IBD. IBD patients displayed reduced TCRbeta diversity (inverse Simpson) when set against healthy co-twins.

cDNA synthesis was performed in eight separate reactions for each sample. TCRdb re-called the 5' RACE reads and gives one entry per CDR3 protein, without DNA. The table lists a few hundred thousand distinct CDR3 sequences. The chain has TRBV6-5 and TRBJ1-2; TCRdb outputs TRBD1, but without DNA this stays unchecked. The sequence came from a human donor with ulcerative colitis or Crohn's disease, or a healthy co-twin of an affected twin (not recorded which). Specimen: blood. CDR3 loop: CASSYSGTGSYGYTF.